This T cell receptor beta chain came from a study of post-analysis software for immune sequencing data. Regarding the study as a whole: Comparison of patients with controls showed 5 or 6 TRBV segments more frequent in patients, TRBV5-6, TRBV5-1 and TRBV20-1 among them. Controls showed significantly higher normalized Chao1 diversity than did multiple sclerosis patients.

cDNA libraries of TCR beta carried unique molecular identifiers. Researchers reported 400,000 to 600,000 cDNA molecules coming from around 1 to 9.1 million T cells. Each CDR3 protein is one row after TCRdb ran MiXCR on the PCR reads. The sample contains about half a million distinct CDR3 sequences, roughly 45% of which appear only once. The V segment lost 6 bases and the J segment 2 bases; nucleotides outside the gene matches: 7. This CDR3 has 14 residues. Germline CDR1 DFQATT, CDR2 SNEGSKA (reference sequence). About this clonotype: Antigen specificity is unknown.

V gene TRBV20-1 combines with J gene TRBJ1-5; 7 bases agree with TRBD1. This TCR was recovered from a girl aged 10 to 17 with multiple sclerosis. The sample was blood. Here the CDR3 DNA reads TGCAGTGCCTGGGGACAGCTACGCAATCAGCCCCAGCATTTT. Translated, it gives CSAWGQLRNQPQHF.